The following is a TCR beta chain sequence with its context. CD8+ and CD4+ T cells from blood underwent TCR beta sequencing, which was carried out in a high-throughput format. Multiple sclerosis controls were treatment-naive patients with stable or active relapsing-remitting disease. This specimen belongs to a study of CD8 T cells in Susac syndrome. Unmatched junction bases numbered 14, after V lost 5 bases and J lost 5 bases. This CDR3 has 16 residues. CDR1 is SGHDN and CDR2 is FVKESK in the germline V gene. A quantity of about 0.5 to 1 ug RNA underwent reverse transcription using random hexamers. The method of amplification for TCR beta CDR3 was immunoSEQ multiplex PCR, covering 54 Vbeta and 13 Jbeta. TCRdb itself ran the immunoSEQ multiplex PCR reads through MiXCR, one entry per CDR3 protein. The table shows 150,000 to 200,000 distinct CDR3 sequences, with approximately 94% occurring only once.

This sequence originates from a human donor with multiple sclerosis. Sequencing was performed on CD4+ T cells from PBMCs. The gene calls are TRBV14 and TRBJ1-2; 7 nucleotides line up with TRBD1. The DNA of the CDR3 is TGTGCCAGCAGCTTACTCGGGACAGCTACTAGTTATGGCTACACCTTC. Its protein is CASSLLGTATSYGYTF.